The T cell receptor (beta chain) described here comes from a study of T cells in localized non-small cell lung cancer. V gave up 3 bases and J gave up 5 bases, with 12 bases separating them. Germline V gene lookup returns CDR1 SGDLS and CDR2 YYNGEE. The CDR3 is 14 amino acids. Study results and limitations: Within adjacent lung there appeared a median approximately 57 of the top 100 tumor clones. Sequencing, confined to only one tumor region, leaves heterogeneity possible.

Comment on this clone: The antigen is undetermined.

Data came from immunoSEQ multiplex PCR; TCRdb stores just in-frame clones and leaves some out. The top ten clones hold roughly 9.9% of a sample with tens of thousands of clones, 70% to 90% of them seen once. The V and J genes are TRBV9 and TRBJ2-1, with D maybe TRBD1 (6 bases). The clonotype was recovered from a woman aged 35 to 70 with stage III lung adenocarcinoma. The input for sequencing was peripheral blood mononuclear cells, taken before any cancer treatment. CDR3 in amino acids: CASSGTGIHNEQFF. DNA for the CDR3: TGTGCCAGCAGCGGAACAGGGATCCACAATGAGCAGTTCTTC.